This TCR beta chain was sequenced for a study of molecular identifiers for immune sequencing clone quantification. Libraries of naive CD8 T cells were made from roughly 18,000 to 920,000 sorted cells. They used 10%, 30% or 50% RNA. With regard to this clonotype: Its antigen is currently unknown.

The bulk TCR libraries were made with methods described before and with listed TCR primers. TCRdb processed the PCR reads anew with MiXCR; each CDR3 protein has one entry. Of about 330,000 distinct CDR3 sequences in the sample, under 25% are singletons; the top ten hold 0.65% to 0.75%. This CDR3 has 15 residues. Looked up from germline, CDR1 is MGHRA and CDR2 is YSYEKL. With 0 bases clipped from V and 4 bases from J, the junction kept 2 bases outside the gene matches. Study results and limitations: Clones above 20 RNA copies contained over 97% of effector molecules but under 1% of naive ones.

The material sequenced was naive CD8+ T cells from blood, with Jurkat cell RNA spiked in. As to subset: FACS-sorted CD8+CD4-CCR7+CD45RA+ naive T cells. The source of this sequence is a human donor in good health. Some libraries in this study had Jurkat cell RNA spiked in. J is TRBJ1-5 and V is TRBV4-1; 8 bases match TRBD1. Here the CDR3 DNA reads TGCGCCAGCAGCCAAGAGGGACAGGTTAATCAGCCCCAGCATTTT. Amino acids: CASSQEGQVNQPQHF.